In this sample, the clone carrying this TCR beta chain turned up a few times. Its cognate antigen is unknown. Sequenced by immunoSEQ multiplex PCR; TCRdb stores in-frame clones only, minus some. The sample lists nearly 750,000 clones; just under 75% were seen once. The sample comes from a study of shared clonotypes between healthy human individuals. For the study at large: Researchers assigned three CD4 naive, three CD4 memory, two CD8 naive and one CD8 memory plate to each donor. Whole-study results and caveats: It was observed that approximately 5% of naive CD4 clonotypes were shared across a handful of donors. Clonotype sharing among donors, it was expected, would be affected by sequencing depth.

Germline CDR1 reads SGHNT; CDR2 reads YENEEA. Between the trimmed V and J ends, which lost 5 bases and 2 bases, there was a span of 15 bases. The CDR3 runs to 15 residues. The specimen sequenced was memory CD4+ T cells sorted from blood. Subset meaning: CD45RA-negative fraction. This receptor was taken from a woman aged 25 to 39 in good health. V and J are TRBV11-3 and TRBJ2-5; D is tentatively TRBD1 or TRBD2 (5 bases each). CDR3 coding DNA: TGTGCCAGCAGCCCGTCGGACGGGGCGCAAGAGACCCAGTACTTC. It yields the protein CASSPSDGAQETQYF.